These 5 T cell receptor beta chains originate from one sample sequenced in a study of blood T cell repertoires in COVID-19. This table comes from immunoSEQ multiplex PCR, and its TCRdb copy is limited to in-frame clones, with some not included. The sample records 200,000 to 250,000 clones, around four fifths being singletons. The sample taken for sequencing was peripheral blood. The receptors here all came from a woman aged 55-75 years with active or convalescent COVID-19.

The J gene is TRBJ2-3, the V gene TRBV30, with 10 bases fitting TRBD2. Germline CDR1 and CDR2: GTSNPN and SVGIG (reference sequence). The ends lost 2 bases at V and 4 bases at J; junction bases unmatched: 6. The CDR3 has 15 amino acids. This CDR3 reads CAWSSASGSPDTQYF. DNA for the CDR3: TGTGCCTGGAGTTCGGCTAGCGGGAGCCCAGATACGCAGTATTTT. The variable domain in full, with the rest retrieved from reference TRBV30 and TRBJ2-3, is SQTIHQWPATLVQPVGSPLSLECTVEGTSNPNLYWYRQAAGRGLQLLFYSVGIGQISSEVPQNLSASRPQDRQFILSSKKLLLSDSGFYLCAWSSASGSPDTQYFGPGTRLTVL.

The rearrangement joins TRBV7-8 to TRBJ2-3, with D perhaps TRBD2 (7 bases). There are 15 residues in the CDR3. Trimming left V 1 base short and J 2 bases short, with 10 bases between. The germline CDR1 and CDR2 sequences are SGHVS and FQNEAQ. CDR3 DNA: TGTGCCAGCAGCTTAGTTGGGGGGGCCACAGATACGCAGTATTTT. Its protein product is CASSLVGGATDTQYF.

This chain uses TRBV19 with TRBJ2-1; 7 bases align to TRBD2. The CDR3 length is 15 residues. Germline CDR1 reads LNHDA; CDR2 reads SQIVND (reference sequence). J lost 3 bases, V lost 1 base, and 3 bases had no gene match. This CDR3 reads CASSIAGGVYNEQFF. For the CDR3, the DNA is TGTGCCAGTAGTATAGCGGGAGGCGTCTACAATGAGCAGTTCTTC.

The chain is built from TRBV2 and TRBJ1-2; D remains unclear. This CDR3 spans 17 amino acids. V was trimmed by 1 base and J by 4 bases, leaving 19 bases between them. The V gene's germline CDR1 is SNHLY and CDR2 FYNNEI. CDR3 protein: CASSEGTLSGFGYGYTF. The CDR3 bases are TGTGCCAGCAGTGAAGGGACGTTATCGGGGTTTGGCTATGGCTACACCTTC.

The chain carries TRBV9 and TRBJ2-2, with 10 bases identical to TRBD2. Germline trimming cut 4 bases from V and 5 bases from J; bases unmatched to any gene: 8. CDR3 length: 16 residues. The germline V gene encodes CDR1 SGDLS and CDR2 YYNGEE. Here the CDR3 reads CASSFLTSGTTGELFF. CDR3 in DNA: TGTGCCAGCAGCTTCCTAACTAGCGGGACGACCGGGGAGCTGTTTTTT.